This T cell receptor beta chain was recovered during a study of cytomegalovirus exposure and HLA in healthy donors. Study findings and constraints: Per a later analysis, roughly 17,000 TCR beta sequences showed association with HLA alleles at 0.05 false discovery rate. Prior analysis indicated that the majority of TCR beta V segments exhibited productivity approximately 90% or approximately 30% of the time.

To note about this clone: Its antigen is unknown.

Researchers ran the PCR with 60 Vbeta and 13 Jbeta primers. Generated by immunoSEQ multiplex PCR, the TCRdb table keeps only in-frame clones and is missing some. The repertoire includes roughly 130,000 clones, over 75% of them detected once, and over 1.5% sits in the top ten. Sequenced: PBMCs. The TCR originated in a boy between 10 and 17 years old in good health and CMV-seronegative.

CDR3 in amino acids: CASSLSNSYNEKLFF. CDR3 bases: TGTGCCAGCAGCTTGAGCAACAGTTATAATGAAAAACTGTTTTTT. The chain uses TRBV11-2 and TRBJ1-4; no clear D gene. V dropped 3 bases and J dropped 4 bases, with 12 bases sitting between them. The CDR3 extends over 15 amino acids. Germline CDR1 SGHAT, CDR2 FQNNGV.